This T cell receptor (beta chain) was captured by sequencing in a study of control samples from healthy donors and cancer patients. The CDR3 runs 15 residues. V dropped 0 bases and J dropped 1 base, with 9 bases sitting between them. CDR1 is MNHNS, CDR2 SASEGT, per germline. Using immunoSEQ multiplex PCR, the repertoire was profiled, and TCRdb retains in-frame clones only, with some absent. This table has around 30,000 clones, about 88% appearing once. The gene calls are TRBV6-1 and TRBJ1-2, with a tentative D call TRBD1 (5 bases). The sample consisted of PBMCs. This clonotype was sampled from a woman in her 40s with lung cancer. As DNA, the CDR3 is TGTGCCAGCAGTGAAGCAACAGGATTTAACTATGGCTACACCTTC. As protein: CASSEATGFNYGYTF.